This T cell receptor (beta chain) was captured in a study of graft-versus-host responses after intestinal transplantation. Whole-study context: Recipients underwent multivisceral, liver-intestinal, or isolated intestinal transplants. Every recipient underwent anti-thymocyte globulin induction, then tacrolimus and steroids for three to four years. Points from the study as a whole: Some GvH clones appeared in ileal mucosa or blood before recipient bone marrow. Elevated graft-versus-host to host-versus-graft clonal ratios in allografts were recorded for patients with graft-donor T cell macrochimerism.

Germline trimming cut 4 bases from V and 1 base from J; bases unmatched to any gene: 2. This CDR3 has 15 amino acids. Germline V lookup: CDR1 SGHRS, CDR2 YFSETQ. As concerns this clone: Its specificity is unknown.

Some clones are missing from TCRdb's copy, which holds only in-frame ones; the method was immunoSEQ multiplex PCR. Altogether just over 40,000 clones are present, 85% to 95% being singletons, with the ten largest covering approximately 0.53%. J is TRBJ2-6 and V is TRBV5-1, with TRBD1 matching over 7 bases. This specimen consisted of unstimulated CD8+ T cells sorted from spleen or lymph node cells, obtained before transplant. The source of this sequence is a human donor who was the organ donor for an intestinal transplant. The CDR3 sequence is CASSKDRSGANVLTF. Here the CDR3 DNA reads TGCGCCAGCAGCAAGGACAGGTCTGGGGCCAACGTCCTGACTTTC.